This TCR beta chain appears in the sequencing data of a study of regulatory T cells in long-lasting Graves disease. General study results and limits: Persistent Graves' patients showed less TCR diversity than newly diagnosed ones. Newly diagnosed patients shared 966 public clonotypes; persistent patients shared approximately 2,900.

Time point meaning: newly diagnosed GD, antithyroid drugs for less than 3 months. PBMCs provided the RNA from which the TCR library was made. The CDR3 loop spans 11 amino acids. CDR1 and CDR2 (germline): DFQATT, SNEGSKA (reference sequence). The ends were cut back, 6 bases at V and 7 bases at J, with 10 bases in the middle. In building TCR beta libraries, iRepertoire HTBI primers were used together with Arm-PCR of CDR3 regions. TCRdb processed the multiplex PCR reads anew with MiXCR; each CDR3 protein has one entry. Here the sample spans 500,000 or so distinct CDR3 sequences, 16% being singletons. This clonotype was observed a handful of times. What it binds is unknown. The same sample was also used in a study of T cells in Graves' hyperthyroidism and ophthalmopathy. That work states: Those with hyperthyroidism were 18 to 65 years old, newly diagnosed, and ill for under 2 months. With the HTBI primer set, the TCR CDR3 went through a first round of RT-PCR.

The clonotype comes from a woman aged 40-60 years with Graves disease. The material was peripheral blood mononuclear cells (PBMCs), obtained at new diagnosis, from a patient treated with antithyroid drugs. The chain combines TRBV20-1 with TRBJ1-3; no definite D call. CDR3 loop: CSAGRGNTIYF. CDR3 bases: TGCAGTGCGGGTCGTGGGAACACCATATATTTT.